This TCR beta chain was retrieved from a study of blood T cell repertoires in COVID-19 (dated by TCRdb to about 2020). With respect to the entire study: The collaborator samples originated in the United States, Italy and Spain and spanned the acute and convalescent phases of COVID-19. Samples were obtained from the ongoing ImmuneRACE study (first 160 participants) and from about 1,300 subjects provided by 6 global collaborators. Where available, HLA class I and class II types were taken from metadata supplied by the sample provider and were not determined by assay-based typing. The repertoires were released in a freely available public database meant as a resource for research on the immune response to SARS-CoV-2. The prospective study material was composed of cDNA or gDNA derived from T cells, B-cell-depleted T cells, or PBMCs. Deeply sampled blood TCRbeta repertoires from subjects exposed to, actively infected with, or recovered from COVID-19 were included in the dataset. Nearly every sample came with metadata listing a de-identified subject ID, COVID-19 status, age in years and sex.

What the authors observed across the whole study: The quantity of clinical and demographic metadata differed by source and by participant and was supplied without curation.

Details on this clone: No cognate antigen has been identified for it. Base qualities are missing; no much larger clone stands one base away.

The collaborating institutions used their own protocols to collect whole blood in K2EDTA tubes. Collaborator samples were shipped for TCRbeta analysis as frozen whole blood, isolated PBMCs, or DNA extracted from either sample type. TCRbeta CDR3 regions were amplified from genomic DNA by means of the immunoSEQ Assay, a bias-controlled multiplex PCR. Concerning the study's data processing: Within the assay, amplification of reference gene primers was used to estimate how many nucleated cells each sample contained. To quantify the absolute abundance of each unique TCRbeta CDR3 rearrangement, sequence reads were collapsed and filtered. Productive Simpson clonality was computed per sample as the square root of Simpson's diversity index over productive rearrangements. TCRdb took this table from immuneACCESS and kept in-frame rearrangements with V and J called. Such tables lack part of the clones; where checked against another copy, unresolved V genes explain under half of the gap, and the rest is unexplained. V and J calls and clone size are as listed in that table; D and trimming were resolved from the DNA. The sample profile shows about 210,000 clones; approximately 83% of them were found once. The ten largest clones add up to 2% to 3% of the sample.

The source material was peripheral blood. The origin of this receptor is a woman aged 40 to 55 with active or convalescent COVID-19.

The CDR3 reads CAWSGGRGYETQYF. The DNA sequence reads TGTGCCTGGAGTGGGGGCAGGGGGTATGAGACCCAGTACTTC. The chain couples TRBV30 to TRBJ2-5, and 7 junction bases match TRBD1. Reading the germline V gene (reference sequence) gives CDR1 GTSNPN and CDR2 SVGIG. The CDR3 starts with the cysteine, ends with the phenylalanine, and has 14 residues. Just the 42-base CDR3 DNA is kept, in frame starting at base 1. The V end gives up 1 base and the J end 5 bases, leaving 7 bases in the junction not matched to a gene.